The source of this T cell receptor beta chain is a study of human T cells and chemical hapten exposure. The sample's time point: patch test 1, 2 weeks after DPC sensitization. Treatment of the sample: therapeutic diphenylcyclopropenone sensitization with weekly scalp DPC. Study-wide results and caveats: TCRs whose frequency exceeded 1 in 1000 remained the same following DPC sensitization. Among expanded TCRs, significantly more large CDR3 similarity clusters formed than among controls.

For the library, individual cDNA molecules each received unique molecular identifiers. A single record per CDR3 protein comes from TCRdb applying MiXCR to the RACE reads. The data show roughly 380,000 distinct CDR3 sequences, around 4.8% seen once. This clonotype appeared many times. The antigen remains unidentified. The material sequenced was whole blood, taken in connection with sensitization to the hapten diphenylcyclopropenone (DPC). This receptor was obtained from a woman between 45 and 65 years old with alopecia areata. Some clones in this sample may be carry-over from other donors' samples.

The CDR3 DNA reads as TGTGCCAGCAGCCCCCGGGACAGGATTAATGAGCAGTTCTTC. Its translation is CASSPRDRINEQFF. This chain uses TRBV7-8 with TRBJ2-1, with 8 positions matching TRBD1. The length of the CDR3 is 14 residues. From germline, CDR1 is SGHVS and CDR2 FQNEAQ. After removal of 5 bases from V and 7 bases from J, the junction contained 7 bases not matched to a gene.